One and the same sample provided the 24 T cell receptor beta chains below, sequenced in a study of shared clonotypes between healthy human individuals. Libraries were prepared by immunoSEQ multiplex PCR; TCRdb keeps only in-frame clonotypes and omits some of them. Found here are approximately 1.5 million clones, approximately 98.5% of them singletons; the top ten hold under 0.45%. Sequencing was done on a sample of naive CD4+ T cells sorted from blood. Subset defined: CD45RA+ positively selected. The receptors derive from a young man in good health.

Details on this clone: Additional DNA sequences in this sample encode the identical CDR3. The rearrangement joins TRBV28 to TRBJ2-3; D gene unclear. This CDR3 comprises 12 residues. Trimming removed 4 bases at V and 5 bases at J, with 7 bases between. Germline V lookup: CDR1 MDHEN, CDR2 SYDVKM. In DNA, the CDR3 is TGTGCCAGCAGTTCCGTGGGAGATACGCAGTATTTT. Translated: CASSSVGDTQYF.

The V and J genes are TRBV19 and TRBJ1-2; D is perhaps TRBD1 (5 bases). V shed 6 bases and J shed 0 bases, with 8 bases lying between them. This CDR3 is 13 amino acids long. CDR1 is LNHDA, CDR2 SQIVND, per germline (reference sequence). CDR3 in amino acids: CASRDTANYGYTF. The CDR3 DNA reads TGTGCCAGTAGGGACACCGCTAACTATGGCTACACCTTC. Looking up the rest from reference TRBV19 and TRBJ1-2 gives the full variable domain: DGGITQSPKYLFRKEGQNVTLSCEQNLNHDAMYWYRQDPGQGLRLIYYSQIVNDFQKGDIAEGYSVSREKKESFPLTVTSAQKNPTAFYLCASRDTANYGYTFGSGTRLTVV.

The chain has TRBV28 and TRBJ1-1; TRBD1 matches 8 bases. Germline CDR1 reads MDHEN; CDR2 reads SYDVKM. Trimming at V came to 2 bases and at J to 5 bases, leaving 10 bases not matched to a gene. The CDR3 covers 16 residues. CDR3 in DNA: TGTGCCAGCAGTTTACTCGGACAGGGCGGTTTTACTGAAGCTTTCTTT. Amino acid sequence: CASSLLGQGGFTEAFF.

The CDR3 protein is CSVGVRTF. In nucleotides, the CDR3 is TGCAGCGTGGGGGTTCGCACCTTC. V usage is TRBV29-1 and J usage is TRBJ1-2; perhaps TRBD1 as D (5 bases). Trimming removed 6 bases at V and 13 bases at J, with 9 bases between. CDR3 length: 8 residues. Germline V lookup: CDR1 SQVTM, CDR2 ANQGSEA.

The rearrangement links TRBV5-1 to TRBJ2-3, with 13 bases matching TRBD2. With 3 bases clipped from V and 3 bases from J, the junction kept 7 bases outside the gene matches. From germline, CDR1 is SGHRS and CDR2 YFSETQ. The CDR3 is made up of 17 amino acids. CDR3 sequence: CASSSWTSGRGTDTQYF. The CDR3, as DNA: TGCGCCAGCAGCTCTTGGACTAGCGGGAGAGGGACAGATACGCAGTATTTT.

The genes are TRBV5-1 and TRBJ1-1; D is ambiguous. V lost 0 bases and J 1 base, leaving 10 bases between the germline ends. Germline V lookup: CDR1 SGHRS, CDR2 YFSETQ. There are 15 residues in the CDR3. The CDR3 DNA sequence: TGCGCCAGCAGCTTGGCGGGGTCGTCGAACACTGAAGCTTTCTTT. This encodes CASSLAGSSNTEAFF.

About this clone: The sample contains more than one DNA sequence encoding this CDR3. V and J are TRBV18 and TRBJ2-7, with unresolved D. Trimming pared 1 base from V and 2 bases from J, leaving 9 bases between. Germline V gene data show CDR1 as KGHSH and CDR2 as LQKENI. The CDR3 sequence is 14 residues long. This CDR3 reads CASSPRAGPYEQYF. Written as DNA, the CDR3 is TGTGCCAGCTCACCACGAGCAGGACCCTACGAGCAGTACTTC. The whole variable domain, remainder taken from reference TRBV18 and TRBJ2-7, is NAGVMQNPRHLVRRRGQEARLRCSPMKGHSHVYWYRQLPEEGLKFMVYLQKENIIDESGMPKERFSAEFPKEGPSILRIQQVVRGDSAAYFCASSPRAGPYEQYFGPGTRLTVT.

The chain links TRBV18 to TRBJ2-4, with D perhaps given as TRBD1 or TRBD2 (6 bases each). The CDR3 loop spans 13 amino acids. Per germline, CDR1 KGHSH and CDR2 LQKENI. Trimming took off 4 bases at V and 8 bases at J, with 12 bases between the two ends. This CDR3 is CASSRGAKDIQYF. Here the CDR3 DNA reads TGTGCCAGCTCACGGGGGGCTAAGGACATTCAGTACTTC.

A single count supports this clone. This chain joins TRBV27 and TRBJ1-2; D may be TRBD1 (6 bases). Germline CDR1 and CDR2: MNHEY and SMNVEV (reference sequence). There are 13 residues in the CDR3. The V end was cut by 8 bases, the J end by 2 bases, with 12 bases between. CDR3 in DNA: TGTGCCAGCTGGGACACCGAAAACTATGGCTACACCTTC. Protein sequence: CASWDTENYGYTF.

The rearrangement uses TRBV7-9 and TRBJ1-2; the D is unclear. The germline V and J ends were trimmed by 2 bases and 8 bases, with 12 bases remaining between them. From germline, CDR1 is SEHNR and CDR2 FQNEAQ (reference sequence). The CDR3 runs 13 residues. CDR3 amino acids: CASSLPAVGGYTF. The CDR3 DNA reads TGTGCCAGCAGCTTACCAGCCGTTGGCGGCTACACCTTC. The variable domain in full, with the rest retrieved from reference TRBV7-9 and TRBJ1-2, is DTGVSQNPRHKITKRGQNVTFRCDPISEHNRLYWYRQTLGQGPEFLTYFQNEAQLEKSRLLSDRFSAERPKGSFSTLEIQRTEQGDSAMYLCASSLPAVGGYTFGSGTRLTVV.

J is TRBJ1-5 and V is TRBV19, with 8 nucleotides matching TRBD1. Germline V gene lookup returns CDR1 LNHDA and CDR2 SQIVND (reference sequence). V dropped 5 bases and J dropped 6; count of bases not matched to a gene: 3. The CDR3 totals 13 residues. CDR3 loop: CASSVRGPQPQHF. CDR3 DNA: TGTGCCAGTAGTGTCAGGGGGCCTCAGCCCCAGCATTTT.

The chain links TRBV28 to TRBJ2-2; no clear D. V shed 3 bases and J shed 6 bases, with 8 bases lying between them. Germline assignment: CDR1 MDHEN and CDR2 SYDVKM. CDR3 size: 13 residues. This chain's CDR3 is CASSFILAGELFF. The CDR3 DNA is TGTGCCAGCAGTTTTATTCTAGCCGGGGAGCTGTTTTTT.

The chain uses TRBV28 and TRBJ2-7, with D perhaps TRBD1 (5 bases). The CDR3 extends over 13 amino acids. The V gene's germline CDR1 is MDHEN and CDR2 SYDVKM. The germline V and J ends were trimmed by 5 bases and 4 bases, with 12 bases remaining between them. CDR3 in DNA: TGTGCCAGCAGTCCAGGGAAGCTTTACGAGCAGTACTTC. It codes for CASSPGKLYEQYF.

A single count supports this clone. In nucleotides, the CDR3 is TGTGCCAGCAGCTCAGGGACCAGAGGCACTGAAGCTTTCTTT. It yields the protein CASSSGTRGTEAFF. The chain combines TRBV7-2 with TRBJ1-1; tentatively, D is TRBD1 (5 bases). Germline lookup yields CDR1 SGHTA and CDR2 FQGNSA. The CDR3 is 14 amino acids. Trimming stripped 4 bases from V and 4 bases from J, with 13 bases between.

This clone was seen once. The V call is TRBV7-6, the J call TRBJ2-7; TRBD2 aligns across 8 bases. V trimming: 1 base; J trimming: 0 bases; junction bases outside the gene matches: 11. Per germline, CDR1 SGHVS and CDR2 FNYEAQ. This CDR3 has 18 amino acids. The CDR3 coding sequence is TGTGCCAGCAGCTTAGTTCTCTTTTTTAGCGGGACCTCCTACGAGCAGTACTTC. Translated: CASSLVLFFSGTSYEQYF.

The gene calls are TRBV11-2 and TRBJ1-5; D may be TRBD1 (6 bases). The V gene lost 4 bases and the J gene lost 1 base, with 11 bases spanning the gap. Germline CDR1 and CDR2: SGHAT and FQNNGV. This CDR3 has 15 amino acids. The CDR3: CASSSRGESNQPQHF. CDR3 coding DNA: TGTGCCAGCAGCTCGAGGGGGGAAAGCAATCAGCCCCAGCATTTT.

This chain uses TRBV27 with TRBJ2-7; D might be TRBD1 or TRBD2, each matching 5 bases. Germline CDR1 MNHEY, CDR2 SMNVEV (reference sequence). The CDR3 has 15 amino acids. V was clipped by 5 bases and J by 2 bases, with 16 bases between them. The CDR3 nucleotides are TGTGCCAGCAGTCCCGTATGGGGGTCCCCCTACGAGCAGTACTTC. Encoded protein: CASSPVWGSPYEQYF.

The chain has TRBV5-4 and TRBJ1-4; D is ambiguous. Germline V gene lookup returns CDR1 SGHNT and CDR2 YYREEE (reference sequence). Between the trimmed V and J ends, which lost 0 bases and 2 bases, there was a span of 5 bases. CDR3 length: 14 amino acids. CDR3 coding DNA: TGTGCCAGCAGCTTGGTAGGGACTAATGAAAAACTGTTTTTT. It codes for CASSLVGTNEKLFF.

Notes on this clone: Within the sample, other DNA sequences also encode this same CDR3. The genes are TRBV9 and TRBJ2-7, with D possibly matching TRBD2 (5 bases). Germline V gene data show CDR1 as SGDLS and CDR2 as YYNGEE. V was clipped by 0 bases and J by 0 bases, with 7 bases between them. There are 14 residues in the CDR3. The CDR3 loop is CASSVGGSSYEQYF. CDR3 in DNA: TGTGCCAGCAGCGTAGGCGGGTCCTCCTACGAGCAGTACTTC. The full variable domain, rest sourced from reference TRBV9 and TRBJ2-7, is DSGVTQTPKHLITATGQRVTLRCSPRSGDLSVYWYQQSLDQGLQFLIQYYNGEERAKGNILERFSAQQFPDLHSELNLSSLELGDSALYFCASSVGGSSYEQYFGPGTRLTVT.

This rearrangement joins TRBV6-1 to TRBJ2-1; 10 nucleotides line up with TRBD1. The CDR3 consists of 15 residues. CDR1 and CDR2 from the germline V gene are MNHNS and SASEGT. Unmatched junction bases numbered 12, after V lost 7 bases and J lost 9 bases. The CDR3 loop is CASTIPDRGLSEQFF. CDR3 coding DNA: TGTGCCAGCACTATTCCCGACAGGGGGCTGAGTGAGCAGTTCTTC.

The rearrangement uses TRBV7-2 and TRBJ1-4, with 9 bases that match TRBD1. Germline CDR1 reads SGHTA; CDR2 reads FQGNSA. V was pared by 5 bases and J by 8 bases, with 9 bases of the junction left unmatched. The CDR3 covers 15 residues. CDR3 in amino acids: CASSRGTGRGEKLFF. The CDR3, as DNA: TGTGCCAGCAGCCGAGGGACAGGGCGGGGGGAAAAACTGTTTTTT.

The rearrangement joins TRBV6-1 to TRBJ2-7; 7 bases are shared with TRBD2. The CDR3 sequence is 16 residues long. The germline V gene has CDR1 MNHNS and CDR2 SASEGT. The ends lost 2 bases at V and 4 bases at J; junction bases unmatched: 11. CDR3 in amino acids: CASSEFGGGSWYEQYF. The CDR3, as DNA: TGTGCCAGCAGTGAATTCGGGGGAGGGTCGTGGTACGAGCAGTACTTC.

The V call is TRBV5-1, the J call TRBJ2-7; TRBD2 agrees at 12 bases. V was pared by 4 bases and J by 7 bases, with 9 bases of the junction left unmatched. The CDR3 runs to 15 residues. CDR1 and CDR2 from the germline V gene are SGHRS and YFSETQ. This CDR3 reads CASSRPGTSGFEQYF. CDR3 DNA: TGCGCCAGCAGCAGACCCGGGACTAGCGGGTTTGAGCAGTACTTC.

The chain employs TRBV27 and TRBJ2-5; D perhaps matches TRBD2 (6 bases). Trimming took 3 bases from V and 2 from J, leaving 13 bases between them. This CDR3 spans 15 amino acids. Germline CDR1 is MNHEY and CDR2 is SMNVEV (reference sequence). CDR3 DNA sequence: TGTGCCAGCAGTTTCCTCTCTAGCGATCAAGAGACCCAGTACTTC. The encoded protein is CASSFLSSDQETQYF.